The 13 T cell receptor beta chains reported below all come from one sample, sequenced in a study of shared clonotypes between healthy human individuals. This table comes from immunoSEQ multiplex PCR, and its TCRdb copy is limited to in-frame clones, with some not included. The sample shows about 2 million clones, 95% of them seen only once. The sample comprised naive CD4+ T cells sorted from blood. Regarding subset: CD45RA+ positively selected. The receptors here all came from a man younger than 35 in good health.

Regarding this clone: Other DNA sequences within the sample encode an identical CDR3. The chain combines TRBV7-2 with TRBJ2-5, with 7 bases fitting TRBD1. The germline CDR1 and CDR2 sequences are SGHTA and FQGNSA. The CDR3 is 13 amino acids. Unmatched junction bases numbered 3, after V lost 3 bases and J lost 5 bases. CDR3 sequence: CASSLTGWETQYF. The CDR3 DNA is TGTGCCAGCAGCTTGACAGGGTGGGAGACCCAGTACTTC. The full variable domain, completed using reference TRBV7-2 and TRBJ2-5, is GAGVSQSPSNKVTEKGKDVELRCDPISGHTALYWYRQSLGQGLEFLIYFQGNSAPDKSGLPSDRFSAERTGGSVSTLTIQRTQQEDSAVYLCASSLTGWETQYFGPGTRLLVL.

The chain couples TRBV5-8 to TRBJ2-3, with D tentatively TRBD2 (6 bases). The germline CDR1 and CDR2 sequences are SGHTS and YDEGEE. CDR3 length: 17 amino acids. V lost 1 base and J 0 bases, leaving 15 bases between the germline ends. The CDR3 protein is CASSLTLEGHSTDTQYF. CDR3 nucleotides: TGTGCCAGCAGCTTGACCCTGGAGGGTCATAGCACAGATACGCAGTATTTT.

The chain joins TRBV18 to TRBJ2-1; 11 nucleotides align to TRBD2. Germline V gene lookup returns CDR1 KGHSH and CDR2 LQKENI. Trimming at V came to 5 bases and at J to 5 bases, leaving 8 bases not matched to a gene. The CDR3 has 16 residues. DNA of the CDR3: TGTGCCAGCTCAGTGACTCTAGCGGGAGGACACAATGAGCAGTTCTTC. Its translation is CASSVTLAGGHNEQFF.

The chain recombines TRBV18 with TRBJ2-2; D not certain. Germline V gene lookup returns CDR1 KGHSH and CDR2 LQKENI. The V and J ends lost 0 bases and 1 base respectively, with 12 bases between them. The CDR3 runs to 17 residues. CDR3 bases: TGTGCCAGCTCACCACCGTTAGGTGGGATGAACACCGGGGAGCTGTTTTTT. Translated, it gives CASSPPLGGMNTGELFF.

This chain uses TRBV5-1 with TRBJ2-5, with 8 positions matching TRBD1. CDR1 and CDR2 from the germline V gene are SGHRS and YFSETQ. The CDR3 is made up of 15 amino acids. Trimming at V came to 3 bases and at J to 5 bases, leaving 9 bases not matched to a gene. The CDR3 coding sequence is TGCGCCAGCAGCTCGCTAAGACAGGGGTCCGAGACCCAGTACTTC. It yields the protein CASSSLRQGSETQYF. Supplemented by reference TRBV5-1 and TRBJ2-5, the full variable domain reads KAGVTQTPRYLIKTRGQQVTLSCSPISGHRSVSWYQQTPGQGLQFLFEYFSETQRNKGNFPGRFSGRQFSNSRSEMNVSTLELGDSALYLCASSSLRQGSETQYFGPGTRLLVL.

The chain links TRBV6-6 to TRBJ1-6; D not resolved. The CDR3 contains 14 residues. Germline V gene lookup returns CDR1 MNHNY and CDR2 SVGAGI (reference sequence). V lost 2 bases, J lost 7 bases, and 9 bases lay in between. The CDR3 bases are TGTGCCAGCAGTTACCGGCAGATAAATTCACCCCTCCACTTT. It codes for CASSYRQINSPLHF.

The chain joins TRBV10-1 to TRBJ2-2, with a tentative D call TRBD2 (6 bases). The length of the CDR3 is 17 residues. Trimming left V 3 bases short and J 4 bases short, with 18 bases between. The V gene's germline CDR1 is WNHNN and CDR2 SYGVQD (reference sequence). In nucleotides, the CDR3 is TGCGCCAGCAGTGATTTTAGGGAGGCCAGCATCACCGGGGAGCTGTTTTTT. Translation: CASSDFREASITGELFF.

J is TRBJ1-5 and V is TRBV30, with 7 bases that match TRBD1. V shed 5 bases, J shed 1 base, and the junction held 8 bases outside the gene matches. The length of the CDR3 is 15 residues. Germline lookup yields CDR1 GTSNPN and CDR2 SVGIG (reference sequence). The CDR3 DNA follows: TGTGCCTGGGGTACCGGGACAGCAAGCAATCAGCCCCAGCATTTT. Translated: CAWGTGTASNQPQHF.

This chain uses TRBV6-5 with TRBJ1-2, with D possibly TRBD1 on 6 matching bases. V shed 8 bases and J shed 7 bases, with 17 bases lying between them. From germline, CDR1 is MNHEY and CDR2 SVGAGI. This CDR3 contains 13 residues. The CDR3 nucleotides are TGTGCCAGCCGGGAACAGGGAGATACTGGCTACACCTTC. This codes for CASREQGDTGYTF.

This chain uses TRBV7-2 with TRBJ2-1; D uncertain. The CDR3 totals 15 residues. Germline CDR1 is SGHTA and CDR2 is FQGNSA. The V and J ends lost 1 base and 11 bases respectively, with 18 bases between them. The CDR3 region is CASSLGSAAGSKQFF. CDR3 coding DNA: TGTGCCAGCAGCTTAGGGAGCGCCGCCGGGTCGAAGCAGTTCTTC. Drawing the rest from reference TRBV7-2 and TRBJ2-1, the complete variable domain is GAGVSQSPSNKVTEKGKDVELRCDPISGHTALYWYRQSLGQGLEFLIYFQGNSAPDKSGLPSDRFSAERTGGSVSTLTIQRTQQEDSAVYLCASSLGSAAGSKQFFGPGTRLTVL.

The chain couples TRBV4-3 to TRBJ1-4; 11 nucleotides align to TRBD1. The V and J ends lost 4 bases and 5 bases, in that order; junction bases with no gene match: 9. The V gene's germline CDR1 is LGHNA and CDR2 YSLEER. The CDR3 runs 17 residues. CDR3 loop: CASSLVPGQGGNEKLFF. The CDR3 DNA reads TGCGCCAGCAGCCTCGTCCCGGGACAGGGGGGGAATGAAAAACTGTTTTTT.

The chain joins TRBV4-3 to TRBJ1-2; 9 nucleotides line up with TRBD1. Germline loops: CDR1 LGHNA, CDR2 YSLEER. The CDR3 covers 16 residues. Trimming took 4 bases from V and 4 from J; bases not matched to a gene: 10. The CDR3 DNA sequence: TGCGCCAGCAGCCTCCAAGCGGGACAGGGACCCTATGGCTACACCTTC. Residues: CASSLQAGQGPYGYTF.

The V gene is TRBV18, the J gene TRBJ1-1; possibly TRBD1 for D (5 bases). The germline V gene has CDR1 KGHSH and CDR2 LQKENI. Trimming took 2 bases from V and 6 from J, leaving 10 bases between them. The CDR3 sequence is 13 residues long. The CDR3 DNA reads as TGTGCCAGCTCACCAACGATGGGACCTGAAGCTTTCTTT. This gives the protein CASSPTMGPEAFF.